Listed below are T cell receptor beta chains from one sample, sequenced in a study of metastatic and nonmetastatic thyroid tumors. TCRdb re-called clones from the PCR reads using MiXCR. In the table there are nearly 15,000 clones, around 20% of which are singletons. The sequenced sample was blood. These receptors were taken from a female donor with papillary thyroid cancer or a benign thyroid nodule (not recorded which). Some clones in this sample may be carry-over from other donors' samples. Both conserved end residues are part of each CDR3. Fields, in order: V gene, clone size, D gene, J gene, CDR3 protein, CDR3 DNA. A D gene is named only where the DNA matches it firmly. Expanded clones get a size class; other rows say once, few or many, or leave the size out.

TRBV11-2	.	.	TRBJ2-3	CVSRDRGGKDTQYF	TGTGTCAGCAGGGATAGAGGTGGCAAAGATACGCAGTATTTT
TRBV6-2/TRBV6-3	few	.	TRBJ2-1	CARNRPGADEQLF	TGTGCCAGAAATAGACCGGGAGCCGATGAGCAGCTCTTC
TRBV28	many	.	TRBJ2-3	CASSPLRLADTQYF	TGTGCCAGCAGTCCTCTCCGACTCGCAGATACGCAGTATTTT
TRBV9	many	.	TRBJ2-1	CASSVGAGWVDEQFF	TGTGCCAGCAGCGTAGGGGCGGGGTGGGTGGATGAGCAGTTCTTC
TRBV28	few	TRBD2	TRBJ2-7	CASSPSGPYEQYF	TGTGCCAGCAGTCCTAGCGGGCCCTACGAGCAGTACTTC
TRBV6-1	.	.	TRBJ1-1	CASSGGFTRGEAFF	TGTGCCAGCAGTGGGGGGTTTACCCGGGGTGAAGCTTTCTTT
TRBV10-3	few	.	TRBJ2-1	CAIGGGGSYNEQFF	TGTGCCATCGGGGGAGGAGGATCCTACAATGAGCAGTTCTTC
TRBV2	.	.	TRBJ2-1	CASKNSSLEQFF	TGTGCCAGCAAGAATAGTTCGTTGGAGCAGTTCTTC
TRBV10-3	few	TRBD1	TRBJ1-4	CAISGNPRDSNEKLFF	TGTGCCATCAGTGGAAACCCACGGGACAGTAATGAAAAACTGTTTTTT
TRBV13	many	TRBD2	TRBJ2-3	CASSQTGTGLAETSTDTQYF	TGTGCCAGCAGCCAAACGGGAACGGGACTAGCGGAGACTAGCACAGATACGCAGTATTTT
TRBV27	.	TRBD1	TRBJ1-2	CASRGTGESYGYTF	TGTGCCAGCAGGGGGACAGGAGAATCCTATGGCTACACCTTC
TRBV28	few	TRBD2	TRBJ2-3	CASSFSGRGTDTQYF	TGTGCCAGCAGTTTTAGCGGGAGAGGCACAGATACGCAGTATTTT
TRBV7-9	many	.	TRBJ2-1	CASSLESSATPYEQFF	TGTGCCAGCAGCTTAGAATCTAGCGCCACCCCATATGAGCAGTTCTTC
TRBV7-2	many	TRBD2	TRBJ2-1	CASSFIILAGDRSYNEQFF	TGTGCCAGCAGCTTTATCATACTAGCGGGAGATCGTTCCTACAATGAGCAGTTCTTC
TRBV6-5	.	TRBD2	TRBJ2-7	CASSLFAGGGTVEQYF	TGTGCCAGCAGTTTATTCGCCGGGGGGGGGACCGTCGAGCAGTACTTC
TRBV5-1	.	.	TRBJ1-1	CASSLQVQGWNTEAFF	TGCGCCAGCAGCTTGCAGGTCCAGGGCTGGAACACTGAAGCTTTCTTT
TRBV10-2	few	.	TRBJ2-3	CASSEIDKQYF	TGCGCCAGCAGTGAGATAGATAAGCAGTATTTT
TRBV20-1	many	TRBD1	TRBJ1-6	CSARDVTGGIYNSPLHF	TGCAGTGCTAGAGATGTCACAGGGGGTATTTATAATTCACCCCTCCACTTT
TRBV10-1	many	.	TRBJ2-3	CASGTEPTQYF	TGCGCCAGCGGGACGGAGCCTACGCAGTATTTT
TRBV6-5	few	.	TRBJ2-1	CASSYSRTWDNEQFF	TGTGCCAGCAGTTACTCACGAACATGGGACAATGAGCAGTTCTTC
TRBV11-2	many	TRBD1	TRBJ2-7	CASSPGTVYEQYF	TGTGCCAGCAGCCCTGGGACAGTTTACGAGCAGTACTTC
TRBV28	few	.	TRBJ2-7	CVIGPYEQYF	TGCGTGATCGGACCCTACGAGCAGTACTTC
TRBV12-3/TRBV12-4	medium-sized	.	TRBJ2-7	CASSSRSGTQAHYEQYF	TGTGCCAGCAGTTCGCGCTCCGGGACCCAAGCCCACTACGAGCAGTACTTC
TRBV5-1	.	TRBD1	TRBJ2-1	CASSSGTGSDEQFF	TGCGCCAGCAGCTCCGGGACAGGGTCGGATGAGCAGTTCTTC
TRBV11-2	.	.	TRBJ1-3	CASSLIASGNTIYF	TGTGCCAGCAGCTTAATCGCTTCTGGAAACACCATATATTTT
TRBV10-3	many	.	TRBJ1-5	CAISESGESNQPQHF	TGTGCCATCAGTGAGTCAGGGGAGAGCAATCAGCCCCAGCATTTT
TRBV5-1	many	TRBD1	TRBJ1-3	CASSTDRDSGNTIYF	TGCGCCAGCAGCACAGACAGGGACTCTGGAAACACCATATATTTT
TRBV5-1	medium-sized	.	TRBJ2-7	CASSLAVNTYEQYF	TGCGCCAGCAGCTTGGCGGTAAATACCTACGAGCAGTACTTC
TRBV5-1	many	.	TRBJ2-3	CASSLEGQRPGSRYF	TGCGCCAGCAGCTTGGAGGGCCAGCGGCCCGGATCCCGGTATTTT
TRBV24-1	few	.	TRBJ2-3	CATSGRGRGSDTQYF	TGTGCCACCAGTGGGAGGGGCAGGGGGTCAGATACGCAGTATTTT
TRBV20-1	.	TRBD2	TRBJ2-7	CSAMDLAGVHEQYF	TGCAGTGCTATGGATCTAGCGGGAGTACACGAGCAGTACTTC
TRBV9	once	.	TRBJ2-1	CASSVVSGCELDEQFF	TGTGCCAGCAGCGTAGTGTCCGGGTGCGAGTTAGATGAGCAGTTCTTC
TRBV7-6	many	TRBD2	TRBJ2-1	CASSLEAGVIPNEQFF	TGTGCCAGCAGCTTAGAAGCGGGAGTCATCCCCAATGAGCAGTTCTTC
TRBV19	medium-sized	.	TRBJ2-1	CASSIERDANNEQFF	TGTGCCAGTAGTATAGAGAGGGACGCGAACAATGAGCAGTTCTTC
TRBV4-2	many	.	TRBJ2-3	CASSLGTARTDTQYF	TGTGCCAGCAGCCTAGGGACGGCCCGCACAGATACGCAGTATTTT
TRBV19	few	TRBD2	TRBJ2-1	CASSTSGRAKGFF	TGTGCCAGTTCGACTAGCGGGAGGGCCAAGGGTTTCTTC
TRBV20-1	few	.	TRBJ2-5	CSARDLGEVETQYF	TGCAGTGCTAGAGATTTGGGGGAGGTGGAGACCCAGTACTTC
TRBV20-1	.	.	TRBJ2-5	CSARGGDSFPTQYF	TGCAGTGCTAGAGGTGGGGACTCTTTTCCGACCCAGTACTTC
TRBV6-1	few	.	TRBJ2-7	CASIPGSSWASYEQYF	TGTGCCAGCATCCCCGGGTCTAGCTGGGCCTCCTACGAGCAGTACTTC
TRBV6-1	.	.	TRBJ1-2	CASSSKVLGLYYGYTF	TGTGCCAGCAGTTCTAAAGTATTGGGGCTCTACTATGGCTACACCTTC
TRBV12-3/TRBV12-4	many	.	TRBJ2-5	CASSLSSALQKTQYF	TGTGCCAGCAGCCTCTCCTCGGCGCTCCAAAAGACCCAGTACTTC
TRBV11-3	medium-sized	.	TRBJ1-2	CASSLDPSGSRENYGYTF	TGTGCCAGCAGCTTAGATCCCTCTGGCAGCCGAGAAAACTATGGCTACACCTTC
TRBV4-1	many	.	TRBJ2-1	CASSLSYRANEQFF	TGCGCCAGCAGCCTAAGTTACAGGGCCAATGAGCAGTTCTTC
TRBV6-6	many	TRBD2	TRBJ2-1	CASLPTASGAESSYNEQFF	TGTGCCAGCCTCCCCACGGCTAGCGGAGCCGAGAGCTCCTACAATGAGCAGTTCTTC
TRBV6-5	few	.	TRBJ2-7	CASSYSNEPFVEQYF	TGTGCCAGCAGTTACTCGAACGAACCCTTTGTCGAGCAGTACTTC
TRBV6-1	many	TRBD1	TRBJ2-7	CASTDRGFTTYEQYF	TGTGCCAGCACCGACAGGGGCTTTACTACCTACGAGCAGTACTTC